This T cell receptor beta chain was recorded in a study of blood T cell repertoires in COVID-19. Study-wide background: COVID-19 samples collected from the United States, Italy and Spain covered acute and convalescent phases. The analysed material was cDNA or gDNA that came from T cells, B-cell-depleted T cells, or PBMCs.

Trimming removed 0 bases from V and 7 bases from J; junction bases left unmatched: 10. The germline gives CDR1 MNHEY, CDR2 SVGEGT. This CDR3 contains 17 residues. Per the original data handling: Estimates of nucleated cell counts were drawn from the amplification of reference gene primers. Data came from immunoSEQ multiplex PCR; TCRdb stores just in-frame clones and leaves some out. D and trimming were read from the DNA, whereas the V and J calls and clone size are those reported in that table. This sample yields about 46,000 clones, of which roughly 91% are seen a single time; approximately 9.6% belongs to the top ten. This clone appeared a few times.

This clonotype was sampled from a man aged 45 to 65 with active COVID-19. Sequencing was performed on peripheral blood. The chain uses TRBV6-2 or TRBV6-3 and TRBJ1-5; 9 nucleotides align to TRBD1. CDR3 sequence: CASSYSKGETGGQPQHF. The CDR3 DNA follows: TGTGCCAGCAGTTACTCGAAGGGCGAGACAGGGGGACAGCCCCAGCATTTT.